The next 26 T cell receptor beta chains were all read from a single sample in a study of control samples from healthy donors and cancer patients (dated by TCRdb to 2020 to 2021). To prepare the library, the immunoSEQ multiplex PCR assay was applied. TCRdb stores this immuneACCESS table with in-frame sequences only. Part of the clones is absent; in the studies checked, under half of the shortfall reflects unresolved V genes, and no reason is known for the rest. For this sample there are more than 70,000 clones; approximately 89% appear just once. The ten biggest clones cover 15% to 20% of the sample. The sequenced sample consisted of PBMCs. All receptors derive from a man aged 55-75 years with lung cancer.

The gene calls are TRBV6-6 and TRBJ1-1; D is ambiguous. The V end was cut by 6 bases, the J end by 10 bases, with 9 bases between. The CDR3 contains 10 residues. Germline-derived CDR1 and CDR2 are MNHNY and SVGAGI (reference sequence). CDR3 in amino acids: CASRESVAFF. For the CDR3, the DNA is TGTGCCAGCAGGGAGAGTGTAGCTTTCTTT.

The V call is TRBV24-1, the J call TRBJ2-1, with 10 bases that match TRBD1. Germline lookup yields CDR1 KGHDR and CDR2 SFDVKD. With V trimmed by 4 bases and J by 9 bases, 8 bases remained unmatched. This CDR3 region has 15 residues. The CDR3 nucleotides are TGTGCCACCAGTGACCCGGGACAGGGGAAGCTTGAGCAGTTCTTC. This codes for CATSDPGQGKLEQFF.

The chain carries TRBV12-3 or TRBV12-4 and TRBJ1-1; unclear D gene. V lost 7 bases, J lost 9 bases, and 12 bases lay in between. The CDR3 has 11 residues. The CDR3 DNA reads TGTGCCAGCACCCCCTCGGGGAAAGCTTTCTTT. This sequence encodes CASTPSGKAFF.

The chain recombines TRBV7-8 with TRBJ2-5; D is ambiguous. Germline CDR1 is SGHVS and CDR2 is FQNEAQ. V lost 5 bases and J lost 3, with 13 bases in between. The CDR3 has 14 amino acids. CDR3 nucleotide sequence: TGTGCCAGCAGCCCCCATCCCCTGAAAGAGACCCAGTACTTC. Its protein is CASSPHPLKETQYF.

This chain joins TRBV19 and TRBJ1-1, with D hard to call. The CDR3 totals 13 residues. V shed 9 bases and J shed 0 bases, with 11 bases lying between them. Germline-derived CDR1 and CDR2 are LNHDA and SQIVND (reference sequence). The CDR3 reads CASGVNLNTEAFF. The CDR3 bases are TGTGCCAGCGGGGTAAATCTGAACACTGAAGCTTTCTTT.

J is TRBJ2-1 and V is TRBV5-1; D not resolved. Germline-derived CDR1 and CDR2 are SGHRS and YFSETQ. This CDR3 is 13 amino acids long. The V and J ends lost 0 bases and 7 bases respectively, with 8 bases between them. This CDR3 is CASSLGGDNEQFF. The CDR3 DNA is TGCGCCAGCAGCTTGGGTGGGGATAATGAGCAGTTCTTC.

V and J are TRBV9 and TRBJ1-6; perhaps TRBD1 as D (5 bases). The CDR3 is 16 amino acids. V was trimmed by 3 bases and J by 9 bases, leaving 19 bases between them. The germline gives CDR1 SGDLS, CDR2 YYNGEE. For the CDR3, the DNA is TGTGCCAGCAGCGGACTAGGACACGCAGGAGGTTCACCCCTCCACTTT. It codes for CASSGLGHAGGSPLHF. Supplemented by reference TRBV9 and TRBJ1-6, the full variable domain reads DSGVTQTPKHLITATGQRVTLRCSPRSGDLSVYWYQQSLDQGLQFLIQYYNGEERAKGNILERFSAQQFPDLHSELNLSSLELGDSALYFCASSGLGHAGGSPLHFGNGTRLTVT.

V and J are TRBV18 and TRBJ2-7, with 8 positions matching TRBD1. The CDR3 consists of 13 residues. Germline CDR1 KGHSH, CDR2 LQKENI. The V and J ends lost 5 bases and 7 bases, in that order; junction bases with no gene match: 7. CDR3 loop: CASSKDRAREQYF. CDR3 nucleotides: TGTGCCAGCTCAAAGGACAGGGCGCGGGAGCAGTACTTC.

This chain uses TRBV5-1 with TRBJ2-6; D is unresolved. Trimming shortened V by 4 bases and J by 1 base, and 6 bases separated the two germline ends. The germline CDR1 and CDR2 sequences are SGHRS and YFSETQ. This CDR3 has 14 residues. In DNA form, the CDR3 reads TGCGCCAGCAGCCCTATGTCTGGGGCCAACGTCCTGACTTTC. Protein product: CASSPMSGANVLTF.

The V gene is TRBV10-3, the J gene TRBJ2-7, with a weak D call TRBD1 (5 bases). V dropped 0 bases and J dropped 1 base, with 13 bases sitting between them. This CDR3 spans 16 amino acids. Germline lookup yields CDR1 ENHRY and CDR2 SYGVKD. DNA of the CDR3: TGTGCCATCAGTGAGTCGCCAGGGATTAGGTCCTACGAGCAGTACTTC. Translation: CAISESPGIRSYEQYF.

The chain uses TRBV10-1 and TRBJ1-1; 7 bases are shared with TRBD1. From germline, CDR1 is WNHNN and CDR2 SYGVQD (reference sequence). V was clipped by 3 bases and J by 12 bases; unmatched bases: 16. CDR3 length: 15 amino acids. CDR3 DNA: TGCGCCAGCAGTGACCGTACCAGGGGGATGGTGTGGACTTTCTTT. As protein: CASSDRTRGMVWTFF.

This clone was detected once. The chain employs TRBV10-2 and TRBJ1-4, with D unclear. V was trimmed by 6 bases and J by 4 bases, leaving 9 bases between them. Germline assignment: CDR1 WSHSY and CDR2 SAAADI. The CDR3 totals 13 residues. The chain's CDR3 is CASRGINNEKLFF. DNA of the CDR3: TGCGCCAGCAGGGGAATAAATAATGAAAAACTGTTTTTT.

The chain employs TRBV11-2 and TRBJ2-7; 9 bases line up with TRBD1. With 1 base clipped from V and 3 bases from J, the junction kept 7 bases outside the gene matches. This CDR3 contains 16 residues. CDR1 is SGHAT, CDR2 FQNNGV, per germline. CDR3 protein: CASSLGSPGQGYEQYF. In DNA, the CDR3 is TGTGCCAGCAGCTTAGGATCCCCGGGACAGGGCTACGAGCAGTACTTC. Full variable domain (remainder filled in from reference TRBV11-2 and TRBJ2-7): EAGVAQSPRYKIIEKRQSVAFWCNPISGHATLYWYQQILGQGPKLLIQFQNNGVVDDSQLPKDRFSAERLKGVDSTLKIQPAKLEDSAVYLCASSLGSPGQGYEQYFGPGTRLTVT.

This clone was observed once. The genes are TRBV12-3 or TRBV12-4 and TRBJ1-6; tentative D call: TRBD1 (6 bases). The CDR3 has 12 residues. V was clipped by 6 bases and J by 9 bases, with 9 bases between them. CDR3 region: CASRQGGSPLHF. The DNA for the CDR3 is TGTGCCAGCAGACAGGGCGGTTCACCCCTCCACTTT.

The gene calls are TRBV2 and TRBJ1-6; TRBD1 matches 8 bases. Germline V CDR1 and CDR2: SNHLY, FYNNEI. The length of the CDR3 is 14 residues. V lost 7 bases to trimming and J lost 7 bases; unmatched junction nucleotides: 6. The CDR3 region is CASTGTGGNSPLHF. The CDR3, as DNA: TGTGCCAGCACAGGTACAGGGGGGAATTCACCCCTCCACTTT.

The gene calls are TRBV19 and TRBJ2-2, with 8 nucleotides matching TRBD2. Trimming at V came to 3 bases and at J to 0 bases, leaving 6 bases not matched to a gene. Germline V gives CDR1 LNHDA, CDR2 SQIVND (reference sequence). The CDR3 sequence is 17 residues long. CDR3 loop: CASSIGGAGSNTGELFF. In DNA form, the CDR3 reads TGTGCCAGTAGTATCGGGGGGGCAGGGTCGAACACCGGGGAGCTGTTTTTT.

J is TRBJ2-3 and V is TRBV7-2, with 13 bases identical to TRBD2. The CDR3 has 18 residues. V gave up 2 bases and J gave up 1 base; unmatched junction bases: 6. The germline CDR1 and CDR2 sequences are SGHTA and FQGNSA. For the CDR3, the DNA is TGTGCCAGCAGCTTACTCGGGACTAGCGGGGACCGCACAGATACGCAGTATTTT. Protein: CASSLLGTSGDRTDTQYF. Drawing the rest from reference TRBV7-2 and TRBJ2-3, the complete variable domain is GAGVSQSPSNKVTEKGKDVELRCDPISGHTALYWYRQSLGQGLEFLIYFQGNSAPDKSGLPSDRFSAERTGGSVSTLTIQRTQQEDSAVYLCASSLLGTSGDRTDTQYFGPGTRLTVL.

The chain has TRBV9 and TRBJ2-1; TRBD2 might be the D (6 bases). The CDR3 contains 15 residues. V lost 6 bases, J lost 2 bases, and 15 bases lay in between. Germline V CDR1 and CDR2: SGDLS, YYNGEE. CDR3 sequence (DNA): TGTGCCAGCACCCCAGAGGGGACTCCCTACAATGAGCAGTTCTTC. Translated: CASTPEGTPYNEQFF.

The chain employs TRBV18 and TRBJ1-1; possible D gene TRBD1, 5 bases. V was trimmed by 3 bases and J by 6 bases, leaving 17 bases between them. Germline V gene lookup returns CDR1 KGHSH and CDR2 LQKENI. The CDR3 consists of 15 residues. CDR3 nucleotide sequence: TGTGCCAGCTCACCTTCCGGATACCAGGGTCCTGAAGCTTTCTTT. Its protein product is CASSPSGYQGPEAFF.

The CDR3 spells CASRKQGLLLSSYNEQFF. In DNA form, the CDR3 reads TGCGCCAGCAGAAAACAGGGACTGCTTCTGAGCTCCTACAATGAGCAGTTCTTC. V is TRBV5-1 and J is TRBJ2-1, with D perhaps assigned TRBD1 or TRBD2 (6 bases each). Germline-derived CDR1 and CDR2 are SGHRS and YFSETQ. The CDR3 is 18 residues long. Deletions cut 5 bases from V and 0 bases from J, with 21 bases between.

A remark on this clone: This same CDR3 is encoded by further DNA sequences in the sample. The V gene is TRBV5-5, the J gene TRBJ1-5; TRBD1 might be the D (5 bases). The germline V gene encodes CDR1 SGHKS and CDR2 YYEKEE (reference sequence). This CDR3 comprises 15 residues. Trimming pared 0 bases from V and 7 bases from J, leaving 14 bases between. Here the CDR3 DNA reads TGTGCCAGCAGCTTGGAAGGGAATGGGGGGCAGCCCCAGCATTTT. Translating it yields CASSLEGNGGQPQHF.

The chain links TRBV12-5 to TRBJ1-2; no reliable D call. Trimming shortened V by 1 base and J by 2 bases, and 5 bases separated the two germline ends. The germline V gene has CDR1 LGHNT and CDR2 FRNRAP. This CDR3 is built from 13 residues. The CDR3 sequence is CASGLGGNYGYTF. The CDR3 coding sequence is TGTGCTAGTGGTTTGGGAGGGAACTATGGCTACACCTTC. Supplemented by reference TRBV12-5 and TRBJ1-2, the full variable domain reads DARVTQTPRHKVTEMGQEVTMRCQPILGHNTVFWYRQTMMQGLELLAYFRNRAPLDDSGMPKDRFSAEMPDATLATLKIQPSEPRDSAVYFCASGLGGNYGYTFGSGTRLTVV.

The J gene is TRBJ1-2, the V gene TRBV6-5; D remains unclear. Trimming left V 7 bases short and J 2 bases short, with 11 bases between. This CDR3 region has 13 residues. Germline CDR1 and CDR2: MNHEY and SVGAGI. CDR3 sequence (DNA): TGTGCCAGCACGGTCCCCAACAACTATGGCTACACCTTC. It yields the protein CASTVPNNYGYTF.

The chain has TRBV7-8 and TRBJ1-2, with D possibly TRBD1 on 5 matching bases. The CDR3 is made up of 16 amino acids. V was trimmed by 4 bases and J by 4 bases, leaving 19 bases between them. CDR1 SGHVS and CDR2 FQNEAQ come from the germline V gene. CDR3 sequence: CASSSRQGLGLYGYTF. CDR3 nucleotides: TGTGCCAGCAGCTCACGTCAGGGTCTGGGGCTCTATGGCTACACCTTC. Filled out from reference TRBV7-8 and TRBJ1-2, the complete variable domain reads GAGVSQSPRYKVAKRGQDVALRCDPISGHVSLFWYQQALGQGPEFLTYFQNEAQLDKSGLPSDRFFAERPEGSVSTLKIQRTQQEDSAVYLCASSSRQGLGLYGYTFGSGTRLTVV.

The chain recombines TRBV5-1 with TRBJ1-1, with D maybe TRBD1 (6 bases). V dropped 5 bases and J dropped 1 base, with 15 bases sitting between them. This CDR3 is built from 15 residues. Germline V gene data show CDR1 as SGHRS and CDR2 as YFSETQ. The CDR3 nucleotides read TGCGCCAGCAGGCGGCAGGGGTCCGAGAACACTGAAGCTTTCTTT. Translating gives CASRRQGSENTEAFF.

The chain recombines TRBV7-2 with TRBJ2-3, with 8 bases lining up with TRBD2. V was clipped by 6 bases and J by 4 bases; unmatched bases: 6. The CDR3 is made up of 14 amino acids. Germline V gene sequence: CDR1 SGHTA, CDR2 FQGNSA. The CDR3 is CASRPGGGADTQYF. DNA for the CDR3: TGTGCCAGCAGACCCGGGGGGGGCGCAGATACGCAGTATTTT.